The sequence of this T cell receptor (beta chain) was determined in a study of somatic mutations in cytotoxic T cells in rheumatoid arthritis. Across the whole study: Purity of nearly 100% was reached when some V beta antibody-stained T-cell populations were flow-sorted, including V beta1+ cells sequenced for TCRB.

Only in-frame clones appear in the TCRdb table, and some are missing; sequencing was by immunoSEQ multiplex PCR. The profile shows 9,500 to 15,000 clones, 80% of them singletons. The receptor comes from a man aged 50 or older in good health. Sample: CD8+ T cells sorted from blood.

The chain's CDR3 is CASSQGQGAAGTREKLFF. The DNA for the CDR3 is TGTGCCAGCAGCCAGGGGCAGGGGGCCGCGGGTACCAGGGAAAAACTGTTTTTT. J is TRBJ1-4 and V is TRBV7-9, with 8 bases identical to TRBD1. CDR3 length: 18 residues. Germline loops: CDR1 SEHNR, CDR2 FQNEAQ (reference sequence). V lost 5 bases to trimming and J lost 8 bases; unmatched junction nucleotides: 19.